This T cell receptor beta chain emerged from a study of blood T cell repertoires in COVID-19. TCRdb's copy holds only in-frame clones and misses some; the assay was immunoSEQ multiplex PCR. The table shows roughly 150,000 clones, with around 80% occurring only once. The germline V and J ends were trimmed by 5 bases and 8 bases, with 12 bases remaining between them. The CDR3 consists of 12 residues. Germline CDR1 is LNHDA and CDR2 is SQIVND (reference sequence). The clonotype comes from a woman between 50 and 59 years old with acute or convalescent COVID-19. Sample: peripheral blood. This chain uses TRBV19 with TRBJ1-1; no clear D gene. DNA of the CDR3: TGTGCCAGTAGTGGGCAGGTGACAGAAGCTTTCTTT. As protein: CASSGQVTEAFF.